These 22 T cell receptor beta chains came from one sample sequenced in a study of beta chain features in type 1 diabetes. No cognate antigen is known for these TCRs. Points from the study as a whole: Moderate yet significant TCRB CDR3 shortening was seen in Type 1 diabetes patients in all four CD4+ subsets.

The entirety of the isolated RNA underwent reverse transcription, so expressed TCRB transcripts were sequenced. Produced via immunoSEQ multiplex PCR; TCRdb's table is partial and in-frame only. Of some 52,000 clones in the sample, under 50% were seen once. Sequenced sample: Tregs from blood. These receptors originate from a man aged 25 to 45 with type 1 diabetes.

The chain couples TRBV5-1 to TRBJ1-2; D uncertain. CDR1 SGHRS and CDR2 YFSETQ come from the germline V gene. V lost 3 bases, J lost 3 bases, and 9 bases lay in between. This CDR3 has 13 residues. The CDR3 loop reads CASSSGLDYGYTF. CDR3 DNA: TGCGCCAGCAGCTCCGGACTGGACTATGGCTACACCTTC.

For this clone: Other DNA sequences in this specimen translate into the identical CDR3. The chain employs TRBV19 and TRBJ2-5, with D perhaps matching TRBD1 (5 bases). The germline CDR1 and CDR2 sequences are LNHDA and SQIVND (reference sequence). This CDR3 region has 11 residues. Trimming cost V 5 bases and J 4 bases, with 5 bases left between them. The CDR3 sequence: CASSQGETQYF. In nucleotides, the CDR3 is TGTGCCAGTAGTCAGGGAGAGACCCAGTACTTC.

This clone was found a few times. The chain couples TRBV7-2 to TRBJ2-7; 7 positions match TRBD2. Per germline, CDR1 SGHTA and CDR2 FQGNSA. The V and J ends lost 4 bases and 3 bases, in that order; junction bases with no gene match: 12. The CDR3 is 16 amino acids. The CDR3 protein is CASSSISGGGGYEQYF. In DNA, the CDR3 is TGTGCCAGCAGCTCCATCTCGGGGGGAGGAGGCTACGAGCAGTACTTC.

This chain uses TRBV2 with TRBJ2-3; D unresolved. V lost 3 bases, J lost 4 bases, and 5 bases lay in between. The CDR3 is made up of 12 amino acids. From germline, CDR1 is SNHLY and CDR2 FYNNEI. The CDR3 region is CASSESADTQYF. The CDR3 DNA reads as TGTGCCAGCAGTGAGTCTGCAGATACGCAGTATTTT.

There are a few counts of this clone. This rearrangement joins TRBV11-2 to TRBJ2-7, with TRBD1 matching 9 bases. V was clipped by 2 bases and J by 1 base; unmatched bases: 3. The CDR3 totals 15 residues. The germline gives CDR1 SGHAT, CDR2 FQNNGV. CDR3 DNA sequence: TGTGCCAGCAGCTTATTAGGGACAGGGTCCTACGAGCAGTACTTC. Its translation is CASSLLGTGSYEQYF. The full variable domain, in which reference TRBV11-2 and TRBJ2-7 provide the parts outside the CDR3, is EAGVAQSPRYKIIEKRQSVAFWCNPISGHATLYWYQQILGQGPKLLIQFQNNGVVDDSQLPKDRFSAERLKGVDSTLKIQPAKLEDSAVYLCASSLLGTGSYEQYFGPGTRLTVT.

The V and J genes are TRBV7-2 and TRBJ1-1; possible D gene TRBD1, 5 bases. The germline CDR1 and CDR2 sequences are SGHTA and FQGNSA. This CDR3 region has 13 residues. Trimming pared 0 bases from V and 9 bases from J, leaving 11 bases between. This CDR3 reads CASSLALRGKAFF. CDR3 sequence (DNA): TGTGCCAGCAGCTTAGCGCTCCGGGGGAAAGCTTTCTTT. Full variable domain (remainder filled in from reference TRBV7-2 and TRBJ1-1): GAGVSQSPSNKVTEKGKDVELRCDPISGHTALYWYRQSLGQGLEFLIYFQGNSAPDKSGLPSDRFSAERTGGSVSTLTIQRTQQEDSAVYLCASSLALRGKAFFGQGTRLTVV.

This clone was seen a handful of times. This chain links TRBV7-9 with TRBJ2-5; no definite D call. This CDR3 comprises 13 residues. From germline, CDR1 is SEHNR and CDR2 FQNEAQ (reference sequence). Trimming stripped 1 base from V and 2 bases from J, with 5 bases between. This CDR3 is CASSLGRQETQYF. The DNA of the CDR3 is TGTGCCAGCAGCTTAGGGAGACAAGAGACCCAGTACTTC.

This clone showed up just a few times. J is TRBJ2-5 and V is TRBV15; no firm D call. The V and J ends lost 3 bases and 3 bases respectively, with 5 bases between them. The CDR3 runs to 12 residues. Germline values: CDR1 LNHNV, CDR2 YYDKDF (reference sequence). CDR3 loop: CATSSPKETQYF. Written as DNA, the CDR3 is TGTGCCACCAGCAGCCCCAAAGAGACCCAGTACTTC.

This chain joins TRBV27 and TRBJ1-6; D is unresolved. Trimming pared 5 bases from V and 11 bases from J, leaving 13 bases between. Germline values: CDR1 MNHEY, CDR2 SMNVEV (reference sequence). This CDR3 is 13 amino acids long. The CDR3 is CASSQDPLAPLHF. The CDR3 DNA reads TGTGCCAGCAGTCAGGACCCACTAGCACCCCTCCACTTT.

This clone was detected a few times. The chain joins TRBV14 to TRBJ2-1; D is perhaps TRBD2 (5 bases). The CDR3 is 18 residues long. Germline CDR1 is SGHDN and CDR2 is FVKESK. V lost 1 base to trimming and J lost 0 bases, with 16 bases between them. CDR3 sequence (DNA): TGTGCCAGCAGCCAAGCCTCTGGAGGCCGGAGCTCCTACAATGAGCAGTTCTTC. Its translation is CASSQASGGRSSYNEQFF.

Only one count was recorded for this clone. V and J are TRBV20-1 and TRBJ2-1; TRBD2 aligns across 8 bases. This CDR3 has 11 amino acids. CDR1 and CDR2 from the germline V gene are DFQATT and SNEGSKA (reference sequence). Unmatched junction bases numbered 8, after V lost 7 bases and J lost 12 bases. The CDR3 DNA follows: TGCAGTGGGGCCATCCGGGAGGGGCAGTTCTTC. This encodes CSGAIREGQFF.

The rearrangement joins TRBV4-2 to TRBJ2-6; TRBD1 might be the D (7 bases). CDR1 is LGHNA, CDR2 YNFKEQ, per germline. V was trimmed by 2 bases and J by 1 base, leaving 12 bases between them. CDR3 length: 17 residues. The DNA for the CDR3 is TGTGCCAGCAGCCAACAACAGGGGACTTCTGGGGCCAACGTCCTGACTTTC. Translating it yields CASSQQQGTSGANVLTF.

This clone was seen a few times. This sequence joins TRBV29-1 and TRBJ2-1; TRBD2 aligns across 8 bases. Per the germline V gene, CDR1 is SQVTM and CDR2 is ANQGSEA. V lost 6 bases, J lost 5 bases, and 12 bases stayed unmatched. The CDR3 extends over 15 amino acids. CDR3 sequence: CSVRTGTSGDNEQFF. The CDR3 bases are TGCAGCGTCCGGACGGGAACTAGCGGAGACAATGAGCAGTTCTTC.

V and J are TRBV21-1 and TRBJ1-1; the D call in the table, TRBD1, was not verified against the DNA. TRBV21-1 corresponds to a pseudogene. The CDR3 covers 14 residues. This chain's CDR3 is CASITGRPNTEAFF. The CDR3 region has the DNA TGTGCCAGCATAACAGGGAGACCGAACACTGAAGCTTTCTTT.

The chain recombines TRBV5-6 with TRBJ2-7, with D possibly matching TRBD1 (6 bases). The CDR3 has 12 amino acids. Trimming pared 2 bases from V and 4 bases from J, leaving 7 bases between. The germline gives CDR1 SGHDT, CDR2 YYEEEE. The CDR3 here is CASSFTGYEQYF. The CDR3, as DNA: TGTGCCAGCAGCTTCACAGGGTACGAGCAGTACTTC.

This chain joins TRBV7-8 and TRBJ2-7; TRBD2 aligns across 7 bases. V trimming: 1 base; J trimming: 0 bases; junction bases outside the gene matches: 9. The CDR3 consists of 17 residues. Germline values: CDR1 SGHVS, CDR2 FQNEAQ. CDR3 nucleotides: TGTGCCAGCAGCTTAGGATCGGCTAGCGGCGACTCCTACGAGCAGTACTTC. Amino acids: CASSLGSASGDSYEQYF.

The J gene is TRBJ1-2, the V gene TRBV7-2; D call uncertain. The germline V gene encodes CDR1 SGHTA and CDR2 FQGNSA. The V end lost 2 bases, the J end lost 4 bases, and 14 bases lay between the germline ends. CDR3 size: 15 residues. The CDR3 sequence is CASSLLPGPGYGYTF. In DNA, the CDR3 is TGTGCCAGCAGCTTACTCCCTGGTCCGGGCTATGGCTACACCTTC. The whole variable domain, remainder taken from reference TRBV7-2 and TRBJ1-2, is GAGVSQSPSNKVTEKGKDVELRCDPISGHTALYWYRQSLGQGLEFLIYFQGNSAPDKSGLPSDRFSAERTGGSVSTLTIQRTQQEDSAVYLCASSLLPGPGYGYTFGSGTRLTVV.

V gene TRBV27 combines with J gene TRBJ2-1, with TRBD1 matching over 7 bases. The CDR3 has 13 residues. Germline-derived CDR1 and CDR2 are MNHEY and SMNVEV (reference sequence). V shed 5 bases, J shed 5 bases, and the junction held 3 bases outside the gene matches. The CDR3 DNA reads as TGTGCCAGCAGTCACGGGACAGACAATGAGCAGTTCTTC. It is translated as CASSHGTDNEQFF.

This clone was seen more than once but under ten times. CDR3 in DNA: TGTGCCAGCAGTCTGACCGTATTGAGCGGCAATCAGCCCCAGCATTTT. This sequence encodes CASSLTVLSGNQPQHF. The gene calls are TRBV28 and TRBJ1-5; D remains unclear. Trimming stripped 5 bases from V and 2 bases from J, with 16 bases between. The CDR3 has 16 residues. Germline assignment: CDR1 MDHEN and CDR2 SYDVKM.

CDR3 coding DNA: TGTGCCAGTTCGGTGGACTCTTACACCGGGGAGCTGTTTTTT. Its protein is CASSVDSYTGELFF. The chain uses TRBV19 and TRBJ2-2, with D perhaps TRBD2 (5 bases). The CDR3 loop spans 14 amino acids. Trimming removed 8 bases at V and 3 bases at J, with 13 bases between. Germline V gene sequence: CDR1 LNHDA, CDR2 SQIVND (reference sequence). Supplemented by reference TRBV19 and TRBJ2-2, the full variable domain reads DGGITQSPKYLFRKEGQNVTLSCEQNLNHDAMYWYRQDPGQGLRLIYYSQIVNDFQKGDIAEGYSVSREKKESFPLTVTSAQKNPTAFYLCASSVDSYTGELFFGEGSRLTVL.

The chain recombines TRBV28 with TRBJ2-1; TRBD1 might be the D (7 bases). The germline V and J ends were trimmed by 6 bases and 5 bases, with 17 bases remaining between them. Germline lookup yields CDR1 MDHEN and CDR2 SYDVKM. The CDR3 is 15 amino acids. CDR3 sequence (DNA): TGTGCCAGCAGCCCCCAGGGGGGCGGCAACAATGAGCAGTTCTTC. It yields the protein CASSPQGGGNNEQFF.

This chain joins TRBV9 and TRBJ2-3; 8 bases fit TRBD2. Per the germline V gene, CDR1 is SGDLS and CDR2 is YYNGEE. V shed 4 bases, J shed 1 base, and the junction held 8 bases outside the gene matches. The CDR3 consists of 16 residues. CDR3 residues: CASSLQGTRGTDTQYF. CDR3 in DNA: TGTGCCAGCAGCCTTCAGGGGACTAGAGGCACAGATACGCAGTATTTT.